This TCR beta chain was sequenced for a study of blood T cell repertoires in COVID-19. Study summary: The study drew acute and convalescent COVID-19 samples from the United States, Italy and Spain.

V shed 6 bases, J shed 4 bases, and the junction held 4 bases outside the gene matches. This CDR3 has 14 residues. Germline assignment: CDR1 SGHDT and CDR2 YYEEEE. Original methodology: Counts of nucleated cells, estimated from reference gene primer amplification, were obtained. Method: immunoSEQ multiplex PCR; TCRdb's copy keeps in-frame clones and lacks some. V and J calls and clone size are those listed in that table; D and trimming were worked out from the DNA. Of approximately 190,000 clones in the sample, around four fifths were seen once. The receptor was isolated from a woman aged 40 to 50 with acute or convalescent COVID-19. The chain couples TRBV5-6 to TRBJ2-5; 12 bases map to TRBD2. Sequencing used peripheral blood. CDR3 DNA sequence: TGTGCCAGCAAGGCTAGCGGGGGGGCAGAGACCCAGTACTTC. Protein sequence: CASKASGGAETQYF.